Listed here are 18 T cell receptor beta chains from one sample, sequenced in a study of metastatic and nonmetastatic thyroid tumors. TCRdb reanalyzed the PCR reads with MiXCR. The sample holds under 100,000 clones; around 7.8% are singletons and the top ten take 8.8%. Nobody among the patients had been given any treatment before thyroid surgery. The specimen sequenced was blood. The receptors originated from a female donor with papillary thyroid cancer or a benign thyroid nodule (not recorded which). Some clones in this sample may be carry-over from other donors' samples.

This clone was recorded at least ten times. The chain couples TRBV11-1 to TRBJ2-1, with 16 bases lining up with TRBD2. Looked up from germline, CDR1 is SGHAT and CDR2 is FQDESV (reference sequence). Trimming at V came to 5 bases and at J to 7 bases, leaving 5 bases not matched to a gene. The CDR3 spans 16 residues. The CDR3 loop is CASSHQGLAGGNEQFF. The CDR3 nucleotides are TGTGCCAGCAGCCACCAGGGACTAGCGGGGGGGAATGAGCAGTTCTTC.

This clone was found many times. The V and J genes are TRBV11-2 and TRBJ2-3; D perhaps matches TRBD2 (6 bases). The CDR3 is 14 amino acids. The V and J ends lost 3 bases and 1 base respectively, with 8 bases between them. Germline V gene data show CDR1 as SGHAT and CDR2 as FQNNGV. Here the CDR3 DNA reads TGTGCCAGCAGCTTGACGGGGGGCACAGATACGCAGTATTTT. Translated: CASSLTGGTDTQYF. Together with reference TRBV11-2 and TRBJ2-3, the CDR3 gives the full variable domain: EAGVAQSPRYKIIEKRQSVAFWCNPISGHATLYWYQQILGQGPKLLIQFQNNGVVDDSQLPKDRFSAERLKGVDSTLKIQPAKLEDSAVYLCASSLTGGTDTQYFGPGTRLTVL.

V usage is TRBV6-1 and J usage is TRBJ2-7, with 8 positions matching TRBD1. The V gene end was trimmed by 5 bases and the J gene end by 0 bases; junction bases not matched to a gene: 12. CDR1 MNHNS and CDR2 SASEGT come from the germline V gene. The CDR3 has 17 residues. CDR3 in amino acids: CASSPGTGPLSSYEQYF. The CDR3 DNA is TGTGCCAGCAGTCCCGGGACAGGCCCCCTCAGCTCCTACGAGCAGTACTTC.

As to this clone: A much more abundant neighbour one base away suggests this may be a read error. The chain has TRBV7-2 and TRBJ2-2; D is unclear. This CDR3 spans 13 amino acids. V lost 2 bases, J lost 6 bases, and 7 bases lay in between. Germline CDR1 reads SGHTA; CDR2 reads FQGNSA. CDR3 in DNA: TGTGCCAGCAGCTTATTAGTACCCGGGGAGCTGTTTTTT. Protein: CASSLLVPGELFF.

Worth noting for this clone: This could be a read error, since a much larger clone is one nucleotide away. The gene calls are TRBV7-3 and TRBJ2-3; 8 bases align to TRBD1. The germline V gene encodes CDR1 SGHTA and CDR2 FQGTGA. The length of the CDR3 is 15 residues. V shed 5 bases, J shed 13 bases, and the junction held 17 bases outside the gene matches. CDR3 residues: CASSPTPDRGGTKYF. The CDR3 coding sequence is TGTGCCAGCAGCCCGACCCCTGACAGGGGTGGAACGAAGTATTTT. Filled out from reference TRBV7-3 and TRBJ2-3, the complete variable domain reads GAGVSQTPSNKVTEKGKYVELRCDPISGHTALYWYRQSLGQGPEFLIYFQGTGAADDSGLPNDRFFAVRPEGSVSTLKIQRTERGDSAVYLCASSPTPDRGGTKYFGPGTRLTVL.

This clone was counted only a few times. CDR3 protein: CAWSVRRTAYEQYF. The CDR3, as DNA: TGTGCCTGGAGTGTACGGAGGACGGCCTACGAGCAGTACTTC. The chain uses TRBV30 and TRBJ2-7; weak D call: TRBD2 (5 bases). The CDR3 consists of 14 residues. Per the germline V gene, CDR1 is GTSNPN and CDR2 is SVGIG (reference sequence). Trimming cost V 0 bases and J 2 bases, with 11 bases left between them.

The V gene is TRBV11-2, the J gene TRBJ1-2; maybe TRBD1 (6 bases). Trimming removed 5 bases from V and 4 bases from J, with 14 bases in between. The CDR3 runs 14 residues. CDR1 and CDR2 (germline): SGHAT, FQNNGV. CDR3 region: CASSRSRGGYGYTF. Here the CDR3 DNA reads TGTGCCAGCAGCCGCTCGCGAGGGGGCTATGGCTACACCTTC.

This clone was counted between two and nine times. The chain couples TRBV19 to TRBJ1-5; perhaps TRBD1 as D (5 bases). Trimming cost V 10 bases and J 10 bases, with 17 bases left between them. This CDR3 has 12 residues. The germline V gene has CDR1 LNHDA and CDR2 SQIVND (reference sequence). CDR3 DNA: TGTGCCACGGGGGGGATGTCTAATCCCCAGCATTTT. Translation: CATGGMSNPQHF.

Many counts were recorded for this clone. This sequence joins TRBV11-3 and TRBJ1-1, with a possible D match to TRBD1 (6 bases). The germline V and J ends were trimmed by 4 bases and 6 bases, with 18 bases remaining between them. Germline V lookup: CDR1 SGHNT, CDR2 YENEEA. This CDR3 comprises 15 residues. The CDR3 coding sequence is TGTGCCAGCAGCTCGGGGGGACAAGGTGGTCCTGAAGCTTTCTTT. It specifies CASSSGGQGGPEAFF.

This clone showed up many times. The CDR3 DNA reads as TGCAGTGCTAGAAGTGCCCTCAACAATGAGCAGTTCTTC. This sequence encodes CSARSALNNEQFF. The J gene is TRBJ2-1, the V gene TRBV20-1; the D is unclear. Trimming pared 2 bases from V and 5 bases from J, leaving 10 bases between. The CDR3 contains 13 residues. CDR1 is DFQATT and CDR2 is SNEGSKA in the germline V gene (reference sequence).

This clone was counted at least ten times. This chain uses TRBV2 with TRBJ2-7, with D tentatively TRBD2 (7 bases). Per germline, CDR1 SNHLY and CDR2 FYNNEI. The CDR3 is 13 residues long. With 9 bases removed from V and 4 bases from J, the gap between germline ends came to 16 bases. In nucleotides, the CDR3 is TGTGCCAGTCGGGGGGCTATTTCATACGAGCAGTACTTC. Amino acids: CASRGAISYEQYF.

This clone was recorded at least ten times. CDR3 bases: TGCAGTGCTAAACCCGTAACGGGGGCTATCTACGAGCAGTACTTC. Its protein product is CSAKPVTGAIYEQYF. This rearrangement joins TRBV20-1 to TRBJ2-7; D tentatively reads TRBD1 or TRBD2 (6 bases each). This CDR3 comprises 15 residues. Trimming stripped 4 bases from V and 3 bases from J, with 19 bases between. In germline, CDR1 is DFQATT, CDR2 SNEGSKA (reference sequence).

The V gene is TRBV14, the J gene TRBJ1-2; D remains unclear. Germline V gene data show CDR1 as SGHDN and CDR2 as FVKESK. CDR3 length: 13 residues. V dropped 4 bases and J dropped 7 bases, with 13 bases sitting between them. Here the CDR3 reads CASSPFDQVGYTF. The CDR3 DNA is TGTGCCAGCAGCCCCTTTGACCAGGTTGGCTACACCTTC.

This clone was seen many times. The CDR3 sequence: CASSRGLAGNNEQFF. The CDR3 DNA is TGTGCCAGCAGCCGTGGACTAGCGGGGAACAATGAGCAGTTCTTC. The rearrangement links TRBV7-9 to TRBJ2-1; TRBD2 agrees at 12 bases. This CDR3 has 15 residues. Germline CDR1 reads SEHNR; CDR2 reads FQNEAQ (reference sequence). V shed 5 bases, J shed 5 bases, and the junction held 4 bases outside the gene matches.

This clone has ten or more counts. The sample contains more than one DNA sequence encoding this CDR3. The rearrangement links TRBV9 to TRBJ2-2, with D unclear. The CDR3 runs to 13 residues. The germline V gene encodes CDR1 SGDLS and CDR2 YYNGEE. Deletions cut 0 bases from V and 5 bases from J, with 5 bases between. Here the CDR3 reads CASSVGPTGELFF. The CDR3 bases are TGTGCCAGCAGCGTAGGACCAACCGGGGAGCTGTTTTTT.

At least ten counts were recorded for this clone. J is TRBJ1-6 and V is TRBV12-3 or TRBV12-4, with D possibly matching TRBD1 (5 bases). This CDR3 contains 13 residues. Trimming removed 6 bases from V and 7 bases from J, with 10 bases in between. Here the CDR3 reads CASRRDFNSPLHF. Written as DNA, the CDR3 is TGTGCCAGCAGAAGGGACTTCAATTCACCCCTCCACTTT.

The chain uses TRBV29-1 and TRBJ2-7; 12 bases map to TRBD1. Trimming took 6 bases from V and 5 from J; bases not matched to a gene: 5. Germline values: CDR1 SQVTM, CDR2 ANQGSEA. This CDR3 is 13 amino acids long. The CDR3 DNA reads TGCAGCGTACCGGGACAGGGGGCGCACGAGCAGTACTTC. Amino acids: CSVPGQGAHEQYF.

The chain recombines TRBV20-1 with TRBJ2-5; no clear D. The CDR3 runs 16 residues. Germline CDR1 reads DFQATT; CDR2 reads SNEGSKA (reference sequence). Trimming shortened V by 6 bases and J by 0 bases, and 20 bases separated the two germline ends. DNA for the CDR3: TGCAGTGCGGAAATAGGGTGGCACTCGAACCAAGAGACCCAGTACTTC. This codes for CSAEIGWHSNQETQYF.